This is a list of T cell receptor beta chains from one sample in a study of cytomegalovirus exposure and HLA in healthy donors. Data came from immunoSEQ multiplex PCR; TCRdb stores just in-frame clones and leaves some out. The profile shows around 130,000 clones, approximately 80% of them singletons. Sequencing was performed on PBMCs. Every receptor here comes from a man in his late teens or twenties in good health and CMV-seropositive. Each CDR3 is given with its conserved first and last residue. A D gene is named only where the DNA matches it firmly. Expanded clones get a size class; other rows say once, few or many, or leave the size out.

d_call,clone_size,v_call,j_call,cdr3_aa,cdr3_nt
TRBD2,.,TRBV9,TRBJ2-5,CASSVVAGGPQETQYF,TGTGCCAGCAGCGTAGTAGCGGGAGGGCCTCAAGAGACCCAGTACTTC
TRBD1,.,TRBV2,TRBJ2-3,CASSWGQQDTQYF,TGTGCCAGCAGTTGGGGACAGCAAGATACGCAGTATTTT
.,few,TRBV4-1,TRBJ1-5,CASSPEGNQPQHF,TGCGCCAGCAGCCCGGAGGGCAATCAGCCCCAGCATTTT
.,few,TRBV10-2,TRBJ1-2,CATTGIPNYGYTF,TGCGCCACTACAGGAATTCCTAACTATGGCTACACCTTC
.,.,TRBV5-4,TRBJ2-7,CASSLNYEQYF,TGTGCCAGCAGCTTGAATTACGAGCAGTACTTC
.,.,TRBV30,TRBJ2-7,CAWSVRTYVYEQYF,TGTGCCTGGAGTGTGCGGACTTACGTCTACGAGCAGTACTTC
.,.,TRBV18,TRBJ1-2,CASSLTLELTANYGYTF,TGTGCCAGCTCACTTACCTTGGAGTTGACGGCTAACTATGGCTACACCTTC
TRBD2,once,TRBV7-2,TRBJ2-7,CASSLDGLGYEQYF,TGTGCCAGCAGCTTAGATGGACTAGGCTACGAGCAGTACTTC
.,.,TRBV6-1,TRBJ2-7,CASRVHSSSYEQYF,TGTGCCAGCAGGGTACACAGCAGCTCCTACGAGCAGTACTTC
TRBD1,.,TRBV7-9,TRBJ1-2,CASSPTGTEYGYTF,TGTGCCAGCAGCCCAACGGGGACAGAGTATGGCTACACCTTC
TRBD1,.,TRBV7-9,TRBJ2-2,CASSQGAEAGELFF,TGTGCCAGCAGCCAGGGGGCGGAGGCCGGGGAGCTGTTTTTT
.,.,TRBV6-5,TRBJ2-7,CASSYQGFSYEQYF,TGTGCCAGCAGTTACCAGGGTTTCTCCTACGAGCAGTACTTC
.,.,TRBV6-1,TRBJ1-6,CASSTPGTRSSPLHF,TGTGCCAGCAGTACCCCCGGGACTCGATCCTCACCCCTCCACTTT
.,.,TRBV6-5,TRBJ2-2,CASSTGTYTGELFF,TGTGCCAGCAGCACCGGGACATACACCGGGGAGCTGTTTTTT
.,.,TRBV19,TRBJ1-2,CASRQGVYGYTF,TGTGCCAGTCGGCAGGGCGTCTATGGCTACACCTTC
.,once,TRBV4-2,TRBJ1-6,CASSQVQGLDSPLHF,TGTGCCAGCAGCCAAGTGCAGGGTTTAGACTCACCCCTCCACTTT
.,.,TRBV15,TRBJ2-1,CATSRGGLNNEQFF,TGTGCCACCAGCAGAGGGGGACTCAACAATGAGCAGTTCTTC
.,once,TRBV5-1,TRBJ2-3,CASSLPDRFFPDTQYF,TGCGCCAGCAGCTTGCCAGACAGGTTCTTCCCAGATACGCAGTATTTT
.,.,TRBV10-3,TRBJ2-6,CATSLGFNSGANGLTF,TGTGCCACTTCCCTCGGGTTTAACTCTGGGGCCAACGGCCTGACTTTC